Given below is one TCR beta chain in context. Its cognate antigen is unknown. These data are taken from a study of T cell responses to AZD1222 COVID-19 vaccine. Points from the study as a whole: Clonal diversity was possibly underestimated; the donors were predominantly white British and more often female. Repertoires were collected only later (after the peak T cell response had occurred).

TCRdb's copy holds only in-frame clones and misses some; the assay was immunoSEQ multiplex PCR. The sample records 54,000 or so clones, around nine tenths being singletons. In germline, CDR1 is SEHNR, CDR2 FQNEAQ (reference sequence). J lost 5 bases, V lost 4 bases, and 17 bases had no gene match. The CDR3 runs to 17 residues. The sequence derives from an adult in good health. The rearrangement uses TRBV7-9 and TRBJ2-7; 7 positions match TRBD2. The sequencing used peripheral blood, collected on day 0 of AZD1222 vaccination. The CDR3 loop reads CASSSPVGGGLPHEQYF. The CDR3, as DNA: TGTGCCAGCAGCTCCCCCGTCGGGGGAGGGCTACCCCACGAGCAGTACTTC.